This T cell receptor beta chain emerged from a study of cytomegalovirus exposure and HLA in healthy donors. Across the study: Across 350 to 400 genotyped donors, just over 80% landed in the Caucasian-associated ancestry cluster.

It was with 60 Vbeta and 13 Jbeta primers that the PCR ran. Generated by immunoSEQ multiplex PCR, the TCRdb table keeps only in-frame clones and is missing some. This table has roughly 120,000 clones, around two thirds appearing once. Germline V gives CDR1 SGHAT, CDR2 FQNNGV. The junction had 9 bases not matched to a gene; V was cut back by 6 bases and J by 6 bases. This CDR3 comprises 14 residues. To note about this clone: The antigen is undetermined.

Findings and caveats of the study: Per published reports, the classifier diagnosed cytomegalovirus status with high specificity and sensitivity.

This TCR was recovered from a man aged 55-75 years in good health and CMV-seropositive. The chain has TRBV11-2 and TRBJ2-7; 9 nucleotides align to TRBD1. What was sequenced was PBMCs. CDR3 bases: TGTGCCAGCAGTTCGGGACAGGGTTCCGTCGAGCAGTACTTC. This sequence encodes CASSSGQGSVEQYF.